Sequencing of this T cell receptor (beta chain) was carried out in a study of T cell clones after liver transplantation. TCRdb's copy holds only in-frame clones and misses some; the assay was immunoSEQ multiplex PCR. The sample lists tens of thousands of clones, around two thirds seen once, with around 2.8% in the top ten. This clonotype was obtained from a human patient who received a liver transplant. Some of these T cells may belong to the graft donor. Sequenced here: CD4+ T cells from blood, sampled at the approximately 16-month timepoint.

CDR3 protein: CASSLGAGGKDTQYF. The CDR3 bases are TGTGCCAGCAGCTTGGGTGCGGGCGGTAAAGATACGCAGTATTTT. J is TRBJ2-3 and V is TRBV5-6; possible D gene TRBD2, 5 bases. This CDR3 region has 15 residues. In germline, CDR1 is SGHDT, CDR2 YYEEEE. The germline V and J ends were trimmed by 0 bases and 5 bases, with 13 bases remaining between them. The variable domain in full, completed from reference TRBV5-6 and TRBJ2-3, reads DAGVTQSPTHLIKTRGQQVTLRCSPKSGHDTVSWYQQALGQGPQFIFQYYEEEERQRGNFPDRFSGHQFPNYSSELNVNALLLGDSALYLCASSLGAGGKDTQYFGPGTRLTVL.